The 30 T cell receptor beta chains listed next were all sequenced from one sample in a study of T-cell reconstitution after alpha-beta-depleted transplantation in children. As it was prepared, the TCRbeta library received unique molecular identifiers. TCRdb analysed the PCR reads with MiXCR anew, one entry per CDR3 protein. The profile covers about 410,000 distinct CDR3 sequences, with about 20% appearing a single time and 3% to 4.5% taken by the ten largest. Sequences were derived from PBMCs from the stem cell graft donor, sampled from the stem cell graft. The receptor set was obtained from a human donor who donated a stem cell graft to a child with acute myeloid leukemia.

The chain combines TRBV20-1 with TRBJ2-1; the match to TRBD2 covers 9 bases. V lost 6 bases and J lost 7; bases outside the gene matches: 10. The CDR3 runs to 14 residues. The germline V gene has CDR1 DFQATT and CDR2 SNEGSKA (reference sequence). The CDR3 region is CSAATAGGKNEQFF. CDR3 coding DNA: TGCAGTGCCGCTACGGCGGGAGGGAAGAATGAGCAGTTCTTC.

DNA for the CDR3: TGCAGCGTTGAAGAGGTACAGGGTTCTGAGCAGTTCTTC. Protein sequence: CSVEEVQGSEQFF. The chain has TRBV29-1 and TRBJ2-1; D perhaps matches TRBD1 (6 bases). This CDR3 region has 13 residues. CDR1 SQVTM and CDR2 ANQGSEA come from the germline V gene. Trimming took off 0 bases at V and 9 bases at J, with 12 bases between the two ends.

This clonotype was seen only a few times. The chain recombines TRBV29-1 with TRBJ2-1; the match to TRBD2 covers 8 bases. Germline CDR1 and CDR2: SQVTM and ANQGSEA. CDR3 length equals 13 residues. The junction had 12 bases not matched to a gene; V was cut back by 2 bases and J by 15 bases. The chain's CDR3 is CSVERRERERPFF. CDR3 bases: TGCAGCGTTGAACGACGAGAGCGGGAGCGCCCGTTCTTC.

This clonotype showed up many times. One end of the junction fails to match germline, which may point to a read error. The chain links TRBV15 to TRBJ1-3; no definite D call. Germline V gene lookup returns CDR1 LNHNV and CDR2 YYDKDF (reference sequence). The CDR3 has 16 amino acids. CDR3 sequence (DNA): TGTGCCACCAGCAGAGATTCACAGATCTCTCGAAACACCATATATTTT. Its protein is CATSRDSQISRNTIYF.

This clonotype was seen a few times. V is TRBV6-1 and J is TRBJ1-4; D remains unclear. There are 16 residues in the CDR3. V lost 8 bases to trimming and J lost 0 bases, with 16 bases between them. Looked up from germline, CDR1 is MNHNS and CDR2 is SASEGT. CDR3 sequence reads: CASRRPAFATNEKLFF. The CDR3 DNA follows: TGTGCCAGCCGACGCCCTGCTTTTGCAACTAATGAAAAACTGTTTTTT.

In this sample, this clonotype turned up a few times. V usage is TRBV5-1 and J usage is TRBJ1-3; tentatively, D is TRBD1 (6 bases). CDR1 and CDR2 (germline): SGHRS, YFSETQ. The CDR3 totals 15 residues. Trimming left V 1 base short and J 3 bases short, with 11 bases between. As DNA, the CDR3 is TGCGCCAGCAGCTTGACCTGGACAGTTGGAAACACCATATATTTT. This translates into CASSLTWTVGNTIYF.

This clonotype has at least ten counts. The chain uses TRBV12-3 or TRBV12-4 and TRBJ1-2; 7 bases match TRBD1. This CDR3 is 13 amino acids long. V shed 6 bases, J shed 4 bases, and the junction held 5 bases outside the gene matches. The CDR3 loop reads CASSSRGVYGYTF. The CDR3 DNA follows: TGTGCCAGCAGCAGCAGGGGGGTCTATGGCTACACCTTC.

The CDR3 region has the DNA TGTGCCAGCAGCCTCAGGGACACCCACTTCTCTGGGGCCAACGTCCTGACTTTC. Translated, it gives CASSLRDTHFSGANVLTF. V gene TRBV28 combines with J gene TRBJ2-6; TRBD1 might be the D (6 bases). This CDR3 contains 18 residues. V was pared by 6 bases and J by 0 bases, with 18 bases between. Germline V gene lookup returns CDR1 MDHEN and CDR2 SYDVKM.

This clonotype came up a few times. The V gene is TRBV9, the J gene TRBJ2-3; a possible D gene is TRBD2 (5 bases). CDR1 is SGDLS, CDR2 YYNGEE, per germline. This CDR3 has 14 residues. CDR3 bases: TGTGCTTATAGACGAGAGGGATCGAGAGATACGCAGTATTTT. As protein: CAYRREGSRDTQYF.

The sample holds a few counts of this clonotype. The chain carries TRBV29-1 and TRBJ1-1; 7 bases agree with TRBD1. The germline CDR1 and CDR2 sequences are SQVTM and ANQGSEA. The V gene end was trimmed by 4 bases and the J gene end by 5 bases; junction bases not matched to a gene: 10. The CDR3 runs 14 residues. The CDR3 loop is CSVVKGARWTEAFF. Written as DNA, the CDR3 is TGCAGCGTTGTTAAGGGGGCGCGGTGGACTGAAGCTTTCTTT.

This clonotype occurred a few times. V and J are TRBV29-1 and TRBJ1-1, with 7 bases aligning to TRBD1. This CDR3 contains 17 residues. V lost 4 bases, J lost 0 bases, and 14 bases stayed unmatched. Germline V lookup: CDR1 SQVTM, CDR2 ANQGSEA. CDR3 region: CSVGGRQGFNMNTEAFF. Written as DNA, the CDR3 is TGCAGCGTTGGGGGACGACAGGGTTTTAACATGAACACTGAAGCTTTCTTT. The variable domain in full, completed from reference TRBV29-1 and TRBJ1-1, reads SAVISQKPSRDICQRGTSLTIQCQVDSQVTMMFWYRQQPGQSLTLIATANQGSEATYESGFVIDKFPISRPNLTFSTLTVSNMSPEDSSIYLCSVGGRQGFNMNTEAFFGQGTRLTVV.

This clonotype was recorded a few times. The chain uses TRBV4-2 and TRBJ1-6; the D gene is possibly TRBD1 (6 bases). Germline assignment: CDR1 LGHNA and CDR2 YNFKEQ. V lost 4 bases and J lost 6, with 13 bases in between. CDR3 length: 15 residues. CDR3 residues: CASSPAGGPNSPLHF. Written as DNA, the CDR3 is TGTGCCAGCAGCCCCGCGGGGGGCCCTAATTCACCCCTCCACTTT.

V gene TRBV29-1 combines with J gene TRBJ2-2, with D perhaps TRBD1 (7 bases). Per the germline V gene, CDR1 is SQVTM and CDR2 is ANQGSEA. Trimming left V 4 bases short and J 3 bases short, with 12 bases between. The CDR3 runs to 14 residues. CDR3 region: CSVAGGMDTGELFF. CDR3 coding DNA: TGCAGCGTTGCAGGGGGGATGGACACCGGGGAGCTGTTTTTT.

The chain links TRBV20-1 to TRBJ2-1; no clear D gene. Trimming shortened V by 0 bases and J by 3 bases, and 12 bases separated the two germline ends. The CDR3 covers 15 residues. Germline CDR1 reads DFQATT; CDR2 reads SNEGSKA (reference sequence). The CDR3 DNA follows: TGCAGTGCTAGAGATAGGGAATTAGGCTACAATGAGCAGTTCTTC. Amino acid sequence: CSARDRELGYNEQFF.

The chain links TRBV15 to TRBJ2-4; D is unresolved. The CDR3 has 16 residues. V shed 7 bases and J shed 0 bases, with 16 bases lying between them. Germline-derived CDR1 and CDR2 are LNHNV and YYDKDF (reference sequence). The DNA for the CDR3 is TGTGCCACCACCCGAGGAGACCTGCTAGCCAAAAACATTCAGTACTTC. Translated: CATTRGDLLAKNIQYF.

CDR3 sequence (DNA): TGTGCCAGCAGCTTCACACCTTCCTACAATGAGCAGTTCTTC. It translates to CASSFTPSYNEQFF. The V gene is TRBV7-2, the J gene TRBJ2-1, with D hard to call. Trimming left V 3 bases short and J 1 base short, with 7 bases between. The CDR3 has 14 residues. Germline V gives CDR1 SGHTA, CDR2 FQGNSA. Supplemented by reference TRBV7-2 and TRBJ2-1, the full variable domain reads GAGVSQSPSNKVTEKGKDVELRCDPISGHTALYWYRQSLGQGLEFLIYFQGNSAPDKSGLPSDRFSAERTGGSVSTLTIQRTQQEDSAVYLCASSFTPSYNEQFFGPGTRLTVL.

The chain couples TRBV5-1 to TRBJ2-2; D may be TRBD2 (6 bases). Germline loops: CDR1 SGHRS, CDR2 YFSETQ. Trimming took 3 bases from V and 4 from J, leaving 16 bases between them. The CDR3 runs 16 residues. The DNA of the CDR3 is TGCGCCAGCAGCTCCCATAGCGGCCGAGGCACCGGGGAGCTGTTTTTT. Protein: CASSSHSGRGTGELFF.

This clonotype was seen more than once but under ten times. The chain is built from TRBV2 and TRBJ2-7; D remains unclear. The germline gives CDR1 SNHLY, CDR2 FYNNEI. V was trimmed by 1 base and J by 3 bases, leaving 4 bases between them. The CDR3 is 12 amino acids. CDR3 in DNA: TGTGCCAGCAGTGAAGACCTCTACGAGCAGTACTTC. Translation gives CASSEDLYEQYF.

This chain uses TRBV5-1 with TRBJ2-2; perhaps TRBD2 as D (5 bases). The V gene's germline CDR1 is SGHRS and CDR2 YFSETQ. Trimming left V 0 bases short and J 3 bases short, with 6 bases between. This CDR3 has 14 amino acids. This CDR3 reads CASSLVSDTGELFF. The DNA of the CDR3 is TGCGCCAGCAGCTTGGTTAGCGACACCGGGGAGCTGTTTTTT.

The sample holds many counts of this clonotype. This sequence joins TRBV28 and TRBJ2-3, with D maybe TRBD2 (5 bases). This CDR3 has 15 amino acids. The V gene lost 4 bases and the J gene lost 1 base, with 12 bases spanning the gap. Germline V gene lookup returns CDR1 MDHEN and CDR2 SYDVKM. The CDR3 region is CASSSLIARTDTQYF. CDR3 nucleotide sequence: TGTGCCAGCAGTTCGTTGATAGCGCGCACAGATACGCAGTATTTT.

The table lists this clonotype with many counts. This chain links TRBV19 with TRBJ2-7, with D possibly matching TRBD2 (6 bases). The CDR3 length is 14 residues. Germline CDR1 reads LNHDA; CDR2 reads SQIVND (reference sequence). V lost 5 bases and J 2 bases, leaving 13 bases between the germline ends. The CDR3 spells CASSPVEGTYEQYF. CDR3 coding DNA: TGTGCCAGTAGTCCAGTGGAGGGGACCTACGAGCAGTACTTC. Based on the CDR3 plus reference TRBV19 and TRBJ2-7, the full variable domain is DGGITQSPKYLFRKEGQNVTLSCEQNLNHDAMYWYRQDPGQGLRLIYYSQIVNDFQKGDIAEGYSVSREKKESFPLTVTSAQKNPTAFYLCASSPVEGTYEQYFGPGTRLTVT.

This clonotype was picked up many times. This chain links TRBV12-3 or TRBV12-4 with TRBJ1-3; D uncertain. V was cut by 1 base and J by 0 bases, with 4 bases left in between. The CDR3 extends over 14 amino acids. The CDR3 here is CASSLGLSGNTIYF. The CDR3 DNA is TGTGCCAGCAGTTTAGGCCTCTCTGGAAACACCATATATTTT.

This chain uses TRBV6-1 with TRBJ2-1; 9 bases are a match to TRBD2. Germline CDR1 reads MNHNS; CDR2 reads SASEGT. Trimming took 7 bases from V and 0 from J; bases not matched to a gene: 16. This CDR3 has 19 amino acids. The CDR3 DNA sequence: TGTGCCAGCAAGGAAGGTTCGTCTAGCGGGAAAGGCTCCTACAATGAGCAGTTCTTC. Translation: CASKEGSSSGKGSYNEQFF.

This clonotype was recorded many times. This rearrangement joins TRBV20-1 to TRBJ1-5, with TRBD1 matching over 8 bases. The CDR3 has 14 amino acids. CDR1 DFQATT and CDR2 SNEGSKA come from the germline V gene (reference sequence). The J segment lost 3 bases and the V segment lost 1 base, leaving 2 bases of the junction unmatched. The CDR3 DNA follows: TGCAGTGCTAGAGGGACAGGGAACAATCAGCCCCAGCATTTT. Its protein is CSARGTGNNQPQHF.

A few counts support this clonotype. The DNA of the CDR3 is TGTGCCAGCAGCTTAGCCCCGGGACAGCTCTACAATGAGCAGTTCTTC. Its protein is CASSLAPGQLYNEQFF. The chain has TRBV7-8 and TRBJ2-1; 7 bases are a match to TRBD1. Germline V lookup: CDR1 SGHVS, CDR2 FQNEAQ. V shed 0 bases, J shed 3 bases, and the junction held 5 bases outside the gene matches. CDR3 size: 16 residues. Full variable domain (rest looked up from reference TRBV7-8 and TRBJ2-1): GAGVSQSPRYKVAKRGQDVALRCDPISGHVSLFWYQQALGQGPEFLTYFQNEAQLDKSGLPSDRFFAERPEGSVSTLKIQRTQQEDSAVYLCASSLAPGQLYNEQFFGPGTRLTVL.

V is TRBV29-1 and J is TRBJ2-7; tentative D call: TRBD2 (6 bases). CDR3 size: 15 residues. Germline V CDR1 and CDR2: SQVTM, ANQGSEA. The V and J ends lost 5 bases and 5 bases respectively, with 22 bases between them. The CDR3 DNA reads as TGCAGCGTTCTAGCCCTCGGACGGGAGAGGGACGAGCAGTACTTC. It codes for CSVLALGRERDEQYF.

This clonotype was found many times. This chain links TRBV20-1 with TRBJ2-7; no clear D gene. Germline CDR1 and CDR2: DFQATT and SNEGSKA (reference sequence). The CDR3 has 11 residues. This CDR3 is CSPTDSYEQYF. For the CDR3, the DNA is TGCAGCCCGACGGACTCCTACGAGCAGTACTTC.

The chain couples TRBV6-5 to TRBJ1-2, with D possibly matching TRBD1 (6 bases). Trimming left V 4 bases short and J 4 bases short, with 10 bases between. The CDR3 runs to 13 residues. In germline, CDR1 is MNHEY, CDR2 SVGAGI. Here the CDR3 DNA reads TGTGCCAGCAGTTCGGGGACATCCTATGGCTACACCTTC. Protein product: CASSSGTSYGYTF.

CDR3 bases: TGTGCCACCAGTGACCCTTGGAAGGGAGAGACCCAGTACTTC. Protein: CATSDPWKGETQYF. The J gene is TRBJ2-5, the V gene TRBV24-1; no reliable D call. The germline V gene encodes CDR1 KGHDR and CDR2 SFDVKD. The length of the CDR3 is 14 residues. Trimming removed 4 bases from V and 4 bases from J, with 12 bases in between.

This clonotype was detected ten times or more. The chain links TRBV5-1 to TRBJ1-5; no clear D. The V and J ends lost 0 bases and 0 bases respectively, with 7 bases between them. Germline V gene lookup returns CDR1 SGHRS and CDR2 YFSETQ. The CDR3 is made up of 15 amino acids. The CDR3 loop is CASSLGGYSNQPQHF. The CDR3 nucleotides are TGCGCCAGCAGCTTGGGGGGTTATAGCAATCAGCCCCAGCATTTT.